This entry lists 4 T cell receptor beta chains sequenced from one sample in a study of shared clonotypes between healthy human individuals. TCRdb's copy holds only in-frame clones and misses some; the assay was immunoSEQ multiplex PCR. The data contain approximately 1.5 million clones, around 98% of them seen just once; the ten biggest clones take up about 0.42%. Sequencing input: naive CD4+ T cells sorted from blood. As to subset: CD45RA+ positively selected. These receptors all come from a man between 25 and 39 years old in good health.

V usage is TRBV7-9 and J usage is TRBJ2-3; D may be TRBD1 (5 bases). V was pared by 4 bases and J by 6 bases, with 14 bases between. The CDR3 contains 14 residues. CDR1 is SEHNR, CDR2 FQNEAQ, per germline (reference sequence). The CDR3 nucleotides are TGTGCCAGCAGCTGGTTGGCAGGGCTGGATACGCAGTATTTT. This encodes CASSWLAGLDTQYF.

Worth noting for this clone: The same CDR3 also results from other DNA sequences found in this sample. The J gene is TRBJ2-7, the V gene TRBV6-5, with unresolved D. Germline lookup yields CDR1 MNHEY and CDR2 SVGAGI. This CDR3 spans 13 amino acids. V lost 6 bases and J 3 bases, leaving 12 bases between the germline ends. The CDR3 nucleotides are TGTGCCAGCAGACTTGCTGGTAACTACGAGCAGTACTTC. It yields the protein CASRLAGNYEQYF.

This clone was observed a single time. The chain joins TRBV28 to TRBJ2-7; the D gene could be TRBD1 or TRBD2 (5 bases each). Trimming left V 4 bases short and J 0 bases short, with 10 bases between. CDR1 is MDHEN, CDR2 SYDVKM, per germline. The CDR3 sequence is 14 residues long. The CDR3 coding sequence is TGTGCCAGCAGTTCAGGGACCCCCTCCTACGAGCAGTACTTC. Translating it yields CASSSGTPSYEQYF.

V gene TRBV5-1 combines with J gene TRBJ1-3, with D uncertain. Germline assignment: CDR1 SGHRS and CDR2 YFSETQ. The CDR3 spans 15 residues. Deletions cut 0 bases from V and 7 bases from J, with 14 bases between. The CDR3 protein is CASSLAPLDANTIYF. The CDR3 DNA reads TGCGCCAGCAGCTTGGCCCCGCTGGACGCGAACACCATATATTTT.